Below, 13 T cell receptor beta chains from the same sample are listed, as sequenced in a study of blood T cell repertoires in COVID-19. Assay used: immunoSEQ multiplex PCR; TCRdb lists only in-frame clones, some missing. The sample shows 61,000 or so clones, approximately 83% of them seen only once. The specimen sequenced was peripheral blood. The receptor source for this set is a woman at least 80 years old with acute or convalescent COVID-19.

This clone is classed as large. The gene calls are TRBV3-1 (or the pseudogene TRBV3-2) and TRBJ2-2; 8 bases are a match to TRBD2. V was pared by 7 bases and J by 0 bases, with 10 bases of the junction left unmatched. Germline assignment: CDR1 LGHDT and CDR2 YNNKEL (reference sequence). This CDR3 has 17 amino acids. CDR3 amino acids: CASKGDTSGPNTGELFF. Here the CDR3 DNA reads TGTGCCAGCAAAGGGGATACTAGCGGACCGAACACCGGGGAGCTGTTTTTT.

V gene TRBV4-2 combines with J gene TRBJ1-5; 7 bases are a match to TRBD1. The CDR3 loop spans 16 amino acids. Trimming removed 2 bases from V and 5 bases from J; junction bases left unmatched: 9. The germline CDR1 and CDR2 sequences are LGHNA and YNFKEQ. Here the CDR3 reads CASSQSLDRRYQPQHF. The CDR3 DNA is TGTGCCAGCAGCCAATCCCTGGACAGGCGGTATCAGCCCCAGCATTTT.

The CDR3 DNA reads TGTGCCAGCAGTGAAGAAGGAAGGCGGGGGAACACTGAAGCTTTCTTT. Residues: CASSEEGRRGNTEAFF. The chain joins TRBV6-1 to TRBJ1-1; no clear D. Trimming removed 1 base from V and 1 base from J, with 13 bases in between. Per germline, CDR1 MNHNS and CDR2 SASEGT. This CDR3 is built from 16 residues.

The genes are TRBV7-8 and TRBJ2-1, with a possible D match to TRBD1 (5 bases). Germline V gives CDR1 SGHVS, CDR2 FQNEAQ. The CDR3 is made up of 16 amino acids. The V end lost 2 bases, the J end lost 4 bases, and 15 bases lay between the germline ends. CDR3 sequence reads: CASSLSPLSGYNEQFF. The CDR3 coding sequence is TGTGCCAGCAGCTTATCCCCACTGTCAGGGTACAATGAGCAGTTCTTC.

V gene TRBV3-1 (or the pseudogene TRBV3-2) combines with J gene TRBJ2-1; 10 positions agree with TRBD2. Trimming removed 11 bases from V and 8 bases from J; junction bases left unmatched: 15. CDR1 is LGHDT, CDR2 YNNKEL, per germline (reference sequence). The length of the CDR3 is 15 residues. The CDR3 sequence: CAGTQAGGAEDEQFF. In DNA form, the CDR3 reads TGTGCCGGCACTCAAGCGGGGGGGGCAGAGGATGAGCAGTTCTTC.

The CDR3 reads CASSLRASSYEQYF. The CDR3 DNA sequence: TGTGCCAGCAGTTTAAGAGCTTCAAGTTACGAGCAGTACTTC. V and J are TRBV27 and TRBJ2-7; D not resolved. This CDR3 contains 14 residues. Deletions cut 2 bases from V and 4 bases from J, with 12 bases between. Per the germline V gene, CDR1 is MNHEY and CDR2 is SMNVEV (reference sequence).

V gene TRBV19 combines with J gene TRBJ2-7; a weak D match, TRBD1 (5 bases). Trimming pared 4 bases from V and 2 bases from J, leaving 9 bases between. CDR3 size: 13 residues. The germline V gene has CDR1 LNHDA and CDR2 SQIVND (reference sequence). The CDR3 DNA follows: TGTGCCAGTAGTAGGCTGGGGCCCTACGAGCAGTACTTC. Its translation: CASSRLGPYEQYF. Looking up the rest from reference TRBV19 and TRBJ2-7 gives the full variable domain: DGGITQSPKYLFRKEGQNVTLSCEQNLNHDAMYWYRQDPGQGLRLIYYSQIVNDFQKGDIAEGYSVSREKKESFPLTVTSAQKNPTAFYLCASSRLGPYEQYFGPGTRLTVT.

This rearrangement joins TRBV28 to TRBJ1-6, with 7 bases fitting TRBD1. The CDR3 length is 17 residues. CDR1 and CDR2 (germline): MDHEN, SYDVKM. Trimming cost V 5 bases and J 8 bases; bases outside gene matches: 15. The CDR3 nucleotides read TGTGCCAGCAGTCTCCCCCAGACAGGGAGTATTGATTCACCCCTCCACTTT. Amino acids: CASSLPQTGSIDSPLHF.

V usage is TRBV11-2 and J usage is TRBJ2-4, with 7 nucleotides matching TRBD1. The V and J ends lost 3 bases and 3 bases, in that order; junction bases with no gene match: 8. The CDR3 runs 16 residues. Germline lookup yields CDR1 SGHAT and CDR2 FQNNGV. CDR3 sequence reads: CASSFDRVLGKNIQYF. CDR3 coding DNA: TGTGCCAGCAGCTTCGACAGGGTATTGGGCAAAAACATTCAGTACTTC. Variable domain in full (rest from reference TRBV11-2 and TRBJ2-4): EAGVAQSPRYKIIEKRQSVAFWCNPISGHATLYWYQQILGQGPKLLIQFQNNGVVDDSQLPKDRFSAERLKGVDSTLKIQPAKLEDSAVYLCASSFDRVLGKNIQYFGAGTRLSVL.

The CDR3 DNA follows: TGTGCCAGCAGTTACGTGGGCCATGGCTACACCTTC. Translation: CASSYVGHGYTF. The J gene is TRBJ1-2, the V gene TRBV12-3 or TRBV12-4; no firm D call. The CDR3 runs 12 residues. V was trimmed by 4 bases and J by 6 bases, leaving 9 bases between them.

J is TRBJ2-1 and V is TRBV3-1 (or the pseudogene TRBV3-2); TRBD2 aligns across 15 bases. J lost 9 bases, V lost 4 bases, and 7 bases had no gene match. This CDR3 contains 16 residues. Germline CDR1 and CDR2: LGHDT and YNNKEL (reference sequence). CDR3 in DNA: TGTGCCAGCAGCCCCGGACTAGCGGGGGGGTGGGGTGAGCAGTTCTTC. It specifies CASSPGLAGGWGEQFF.

V is TRBV19 and J is TRBJ2-5; the match to TRBD2 covers 7 bases. The trim removed 9 bases at V and 6 bases at J, leaving 4 bases unmatched. Germline V gene data show CDR1 as LNHDA and CDR2 as SQIVND (reference sequence). The CDR3 runs 11 residues. The CDR3 DNA is TGTGCCAGCCGAGCGGGAAAGACCCAGTACTTC. This codes for CASRAGKTQYF. Full variable domain (remainder filled in from reference TRBV19 and TRBJ2-5): DGGITQSPKYLFRKEGQNVTLSCEQNLNHDAMYWYRQDPGQGLRLIYYSQIVNDFQKGDIAEGYSVSREKKESFPLTVTSAQKNPTAFYLCASRAGKTQYFGPGTRLLVL.

This clone was detected only a few times. V gene TRBV4-1 combines with J gene TRBJ2-3; TRBD2 matches 8 bases. CDR1 and CDR2 from the germline V gene are MGHRA and YSYEKL. V shed 3 bases and J 6 bases; nucleotides not matched to a gene: 8. This CDR3 region has 15 residues. CDR3 bases: TGCGCCAGCAGCCACCCGGGGGGGCTTACCGATACGCAGTATTTT. Protein sequence: CASSHPGGLTDTQYF.